This passage covers 5 T cell receptor beta chains from one sample sequenced in a study of TIL therapy for anti-PD-1-resistant metastatic lung cancer. The time point here: pre-treatment sample, taken before nivolumab and TIL therapy. Tumor tissue came from excised metastases, mostly pleural nodules or supraclavicular lymph nodes. The libraries were made with immunoSEQ v3. TCRdb's copy holds only in-frame clones and misses some; the assay was immunoSEQ multiplex PCR. Of more than 90,000 clones listed, about three fifths are singletons. Sequenced here: tumor tissue, sampled at baseline. Every receptor here comes from a person aged 25-79 years with non-small cell lung cancer.

V and J are TRBV7-2 and TRBJ1-6, with TRBD1 as a possible D gene (5 bases). The CDR3 is 16 amino acids. V was clipped by 1 base and J by 0 bases, with 7 bases between them. Germline V CDR1 and CDR2: SGHTA, FQGNSA. CDR3 in amino acids: CASSLVTGSYNSPLHF. DNA for the CDR3: TGTGCCAGCAGCTTAGTTACAGGCTCCTATAATTCACCCCTCCACTTT.

V and J are TRBV9 and TRBJ1-6, with D unresolved. The germline V gene encodes CDR1 SGDLS and CDR2 YYNGEE. The V gene lost 0 bases and the J gene lost 7 bases, with 14 bases spanning the gap. CDR3 length: 16 residues. The DNA of the CDR3 is TGTGCCAGCAGCGTAGGGTCCTCGGACGGAAATTCACCCCTCCACTTT. This sequence encodes CASSVGSSDGNSPLHF.

V is TRBV13 and J is TRBJ1-6; the D is unclear. Germline V gives CDR1 PRHDT, CDR2 FYEKMQ (reference sequence). This CDR3 is 12 amino acids long. V lost 5 bases and J 10 bases, leaving 9 bases between the germline ends. The CDR3 DNA is TGTGCCAGCAGCGCCCCGGGATCACCCCTCCACTTT. It specifies CASSAPGSPLHF.

This clone has a handful of counts. This chain uses TRBV19 with TRBJ2-3; 7 bases map to TRBD2. The CDR3 extends over 16 amino acids. Germline assignment: CDR1 LNHDA and CDR2 SQIVND (reference sequence). V trimming: 5 bases; J trimming: 1 base; junction bases outside the gene matches: 9. The CDR3, as DNA: TGTGCCAGTAGTCCCCAGGGAGGGGCTGGCACAGATACGCAGTATTTT. It encodes CASSPQGGAGTDTQYF.

The V call is TRBV7-2, the J call TRBJ1-5; D gene ambiguous. This CDR3 comprises 16 residues. V dropped 5 bases and J dropped 5 bases, with 19 bases sitting between them. CDR1 and CDR2 (germline): SGHTA, FQGNSA. The CDR3 DNA reads as TGTGCCAGCAGCCCCCAAGTAGGTACCTCAGATCAGCCCCAGCATTTT. Its translation: CASSPQVGTSDQPQHF.